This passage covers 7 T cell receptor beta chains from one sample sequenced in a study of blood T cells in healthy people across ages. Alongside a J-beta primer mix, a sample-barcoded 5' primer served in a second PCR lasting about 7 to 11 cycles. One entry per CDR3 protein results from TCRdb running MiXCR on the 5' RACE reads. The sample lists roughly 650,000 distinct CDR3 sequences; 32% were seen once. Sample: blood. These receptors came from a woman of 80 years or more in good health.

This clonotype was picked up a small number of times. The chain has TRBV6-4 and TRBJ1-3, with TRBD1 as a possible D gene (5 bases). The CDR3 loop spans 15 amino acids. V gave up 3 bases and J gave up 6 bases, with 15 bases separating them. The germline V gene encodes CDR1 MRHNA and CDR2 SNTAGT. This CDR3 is CASSEAADILNTIYF. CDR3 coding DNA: TGTGCCAGCAGTGAAGCAGCGGACATCCTAAACACCATATATTTT.

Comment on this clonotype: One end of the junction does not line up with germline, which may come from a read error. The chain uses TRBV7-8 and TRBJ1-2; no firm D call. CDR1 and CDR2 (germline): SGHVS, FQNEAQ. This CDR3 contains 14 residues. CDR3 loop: CASSLAHSAYGCTF. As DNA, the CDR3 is TGTGCCAGCAGCTTAGCCCACAGCGCATATGGCTGCACCTTC.

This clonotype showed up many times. This chain's CDR3 is CASNRQGTNEKLFF. CDR3 nucleotides: TGTGCCAGCAATCGACAGGGAACTAATGAAAAACTGTTTTTT. The rearrangement uses TRBV12-3 or TRBV12-4 and TRBJ1-4, with 7 positions matching TRBD1. The CDR3 is 14 residues long. V dropped 7 bases and J dropped 1; count of bases not matched to a gene: 3.

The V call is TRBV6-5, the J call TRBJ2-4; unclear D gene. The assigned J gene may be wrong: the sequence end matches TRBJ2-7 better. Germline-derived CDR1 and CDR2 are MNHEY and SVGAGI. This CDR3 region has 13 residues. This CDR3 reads CASSYSTDYEQYF. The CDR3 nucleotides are TGTGCCAGCAGTTACTCGACCGACTACGAGCAGTACTTC.

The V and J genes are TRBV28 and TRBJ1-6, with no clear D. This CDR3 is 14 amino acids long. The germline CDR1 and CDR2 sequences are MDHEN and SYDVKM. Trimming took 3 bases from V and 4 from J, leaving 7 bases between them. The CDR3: CASSLNGYNSPLHF. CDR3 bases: TGTGCCAGCAGTTTGAACGGATATAATTCACCCCTCCACTTT. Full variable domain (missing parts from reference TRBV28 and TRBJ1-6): DVKVTQSSRYLVKRTGEKVFLECVQDMDHENMFWYRQDPGLGLRLIYFSYDVKMKEKGDIPEGYSVSREKKERFSLILESASTNQTSMYLCASSLNGYNSPLHFGNGTRLTVT.

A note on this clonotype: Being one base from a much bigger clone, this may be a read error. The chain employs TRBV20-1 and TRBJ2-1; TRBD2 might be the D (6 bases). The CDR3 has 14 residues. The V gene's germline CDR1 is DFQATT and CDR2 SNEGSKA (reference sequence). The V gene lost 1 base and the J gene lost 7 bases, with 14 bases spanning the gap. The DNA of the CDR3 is TGCAGTGCTAGAGCGGGGTCAAGCGGGAATGAGCAGTTCTTC. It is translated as CSARAGSSGNEQFF.

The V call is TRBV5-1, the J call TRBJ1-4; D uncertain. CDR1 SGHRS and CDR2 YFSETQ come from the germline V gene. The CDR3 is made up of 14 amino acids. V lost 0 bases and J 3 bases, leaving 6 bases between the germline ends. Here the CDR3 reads CASSLAVSNEKLFF. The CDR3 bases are TGCGCCAGCAGCTTGGCAGTTTCTAATGAAAAACTGTTTTTT.